Shown below are 29 T cell receptor beta chains from a single sample sequenced in a study of breast tumors, draining lymph nodes, adjacent tissues. Samples came from axillary lymph nodes draining the breast cancer. TCRdb re-derived calls from the multiplex PCR reads in MiXCR, one entry per CDR3 protein. The sample records roughly 260,000 distinct CDR3 sequences, about 30% being singletons. The material sequenced was axillary lymph node tissue. The receptors originated from a female donor with breast cancer. Some clones in this sample may be carry-over from other donors' samples.

This clonotype was detected ten times or more. The chain is built from TRBV20-1 and TRBJ2-1; the match to TRBD2 covers 13 bases. The CDR3 has 19 amino acids. J gave up 0 bases and V 3 bases, and 11 bases lay outside the gene matches. CDR1 DFQATT and CDR2 SNEGSKA come from the germline V gene (reference sequence). The CDR3 loop is CSARSQSTSGRASYNEQFF. The CDR3, as DNA: TGCAGTGCTAGGAGCCAATCAACTAGCGGGAGGGCCTCCTACAATGAGCAGTTCTTC.

V and J are TRBV6-1 and TRBJ2-7; the match to TRBD2 covers 11 bases. CDR1 is MNHNS and CDR2 is SASEGT in the germline V gene. Unmatched junction bases numbered 7, after V lost 3 bases and J lost 3 bases. There are 16 residues in the CDR3. Here the CDR3 DNA reads TGTGCCAGCAGTGACCCGGGACTAGCGGTGAACTACGAGCAGTACTTC. Protein: CASSDPGLAVNYEQYF.

This clonotype has ten or more counts. The chain uses TRBV19 and TRBJ2-5; 8 bases map to TRBD2. This CDR3 spans 14 amino acids. Unmatched junction bases numbered 7, after V lost 5 bases and J lost 5 bases. The germline V gene has CDR1 LNHDA and CDR2 SQIVND (reference sequence). CDR3 protein: CASSHGLAGETQYF. The DNA of the CDR3 is TGTGCCAGTAGTCACGGACTAGCAGGGGAGACCCAGTACTTC.

In its sample, this clonotype was seen many times. This chain connects TRBV7-3 to TRBJ2-6; a weak D match, TRBD2 (5 bases). Germline CDR1 is SGHTA and CDR2 is FQGTGA. The CDR3 has 16 residues. Deletions cut 5 bases from V and 1 base from J, with 12 bases between. This CDR3 reads CASSPRSGSGANVLTF. CDR3 bases: TGTGCCAGCAGCCCCCGAAGCGGTTCTGGGGCCAACGTCCTGACTTTC.

Remarks on this clonotype: A much larger clone sits a single nucleotide away, making a read error possible. The CDR3 region has the DNA TGTGCCAGCGGTCCCAAGGTGGGGAATGAGCAGTTCTTC. As protein: CASGPKVGNEQFF. The rearrangement joins TRBV11-2 to TRBJ2-1, with D hard to call. Germline values: CDR1 SGHAT, CDR2 FQNNGV. Trimming removed 8 bases from V and 7 bases from J, with 15 bases in between. The CDR3 spans 13 residues. Full variable domain (remainder filled in from reference TRBV11-2 and TRBJ2-1): EAGVAQSPRYKIIEKRQSVAFWCNPISGHATLYWYQQILGQGPKLLIQFQNNGVVDDSQLPKDRFSAERLKGVDSTLKIQPAKLEDSAVYLCASGPKVGNEQFFGPGTRLTVL.

This clonotype was counted ten times or more. The chain has TRBV20-1 and TRBJ2-1; 9 positions match TRBD1. CDR3 length equals 14 residues. Germline trimming cut 6 bases from V and 5 bases from J; bases unmatched to any gene: 8. CDR1 DFQATT and CDR2 SNEGSKA come from the germline V gene (reference sequence). The CDR3 loop reads CSATTGGKDNEQFF. The CDR3 region has the DNA TGCAGTGCAACAACAGGGGGCAAGGACAATGAGCAGTTCTTC.

The chain employs TRBV7-8 and TRBJ2-2, with a weak D call TRBD2 (5 bases). Trimming cost V 3 bases and J 10 bases, with 12 bases left between them. Germline V gives CDR1 SGHVS, CDR2 FQNEAQ. The CDR3 has 13 residues. CDR3 in DNA: TGTGCCAGCAGCTTTTGGGAGTCCGTGGAGCTGTTTTTT. Protein sequence: CASSFWESVELFF.

The chain uses TRBV28 and TRBJ2-1; 13 bases match TRBD2. The CDR3 spans 16 residues. V trimming: 3 bases; J trimming: 7 bases; junction bases outside the gene matches: 6. Germline V gene lookup returns CDR1 MDHEN and CDR2 SYDVKM. The CDR3 loop is CASSFGGTSGANEQFF. DNA of the CDR3: TGTGCCAGCAGTTTTGGGGGGACTAGCGGGGCTAATGAGCAGTTCTTC.

This clonotype was seen a handful of times. The chain recombines TRBV6-5 with TRBJ1-2; D might be TRBD1 (5 bases). Trimming pared 5 bases from V and 2 bases from J, leaving 12 bases between. In germline, CDR1 is MNHEY, CDR2 SVGAGI. The CDR3 loop spans 14 amino acids. The CDR3 nucleotides are TGTGCCAGCAGTCACTGGGGGGGAAACTATGGCTACACCTTC. Its translation: CASSHWGGNYGYTF.

In its sample, this clonotype was seen many times. This rearrangement joins TRBV20-1 to TRBJ1-2; perhaps TRBD1 as D (5 bases). CDR1 and CDR2 (germline): DFQATT, SNEGSKA (reference sequence). The V end was cut by 0 bases, the J end by 1 base, with 18 bases between. The CDR3 runs to 17 residues. The CDR3 loop is CSARDIDSGSINYGYTF. Written as DNA, the CDR3 is TGCAGTGCTAGAGATATCGACAGTGGAAGCATTAACTATGGCTACACCTTC.

To note about this clonotype: A much larger clone lies a single base off, so this may be a read error. The CDR3 region is CASSSVGSHDEQFF. DNA for the CDR3: TGTGCCAGCAGTTCAGTAGGTTCTCACGATGAGCAGTTCTTC. The chain combines TRBV12-3 or TRBV12-4 with TRBJ2-1; D is unclear. The CDR3 is 14 amino acids. V dropped 4 bases and J dropped 8 bases, with 15 bases sitting between them.

This clonotype was seen repeatedly, ten times or more. The chain recombines TRBV19 with TRBJ2-1, with 9 bases matching TRBD2. Germline V gene lookup returns CDR1 LNHDA and CDR2 SQIVND (reference sequence). The ends lost 4 bases at V and 2 bases at J; junction bases unmatched: 6. This CDR3 region has 16 residues. Here the CDR3 DNA reads TGTGCCAGTAGTAGGGCGCGGGAGGGTCCCTACAATGAGCAGTTCTTC. Its translation is CASSRAREGPYNEQFF. The whole variable domain, filled in from reference TRBV19 and TRBJ2-1, reads DGGITQSPKYLFRKEGQNVTLSCEQNLNHDAMYWYRQDPGQGLRLIYYSQIVNDFQKGDIAEGYSVSREKKESFPLTVTSAQKNPTAFYLCASSRAREGPYNEQFFGPGTRLTVL.

Of note for this clonotype: No DNA is shown, since the ends of the CDR3 on it are uncertain; the CDR3 is the one TCRdb lists. V is TRBV25-1 and J is TRBJ1-6; the table's TRBD1 call for D was not verified on the DNA. The CDR3 adds up to 22 amino acids, both ends counted. In germline, CDR1 is MGHDK, CDR2 SYGVNS. The CDR3 spells CASSEGTASFYICSARVRALHF.

This clonotype was counted ten times or more. This rearrangement joins TRBV20-1 to TRBJ2-1, with D possibly being TRBD1 or TRBD2 (6 bases each). The V gene's germline CDR1 is DFQATT and CDR2 SNEGSKA (reference sequence). Trimming took 6 bases from V and 6 from J, leaving 24 bases between them. CDR3 length: 16 residues. CDR3 sequence (DNA): TGCAGTGCAGGGGCTAGCGCCAGGGGCTCGGGCAATGAGCAGTTCTTC. It codes for CSAGASARGSGNEQFF.

This clonotype was detected many times. V and J are TRBV11-2 and TRBJ2-2; D perhaps matches TRBD1 (5 bases). Germline V gene lookup returns CDR1 SGHAT and CDR2 FQNNGV. V lost 5 bases, J lost 4 bases, and 11 bases lay in between. The CDR3 loop spans 14 amino acids. The CDR3 spells CASSDVRATGELFF. The DNA of the CDR3 is TGTGCCAGCAGCGATGTCAGGGCCACCGGGGAGCTGTTTTTT.

This clonotype occurred many times. The J gene is TRBJ2-1, the V gene TRBV7-2, with D perhaps matching TRBD1 (5 bases). Germline CDR1 reads SGHTA; CDR2 reads FQGNSA. Trimming removed 5 bases from V and 7 bases from J, with 9 bases in between. The CDR3 extends over 12 amino acids. In nucleotides, the CDR3 is TGTGCCAGCAGCAAAAACAGGAATGAGCAGTTCTTC. As protein: CASSKNRNEQFF.

This clonotype appeared once. The CDR3 does not close with the conserved phenylalanine or tryptophan, likely indicating a read error. Because the CDR3's place on the DNA is in doubt, the DNA is left out and the CDR3 is given as listed by TCRdb. The CDR3 sequence: CASSRDRGR. The chain links TRBV19 to TRBJ1-2; whether TRBD1, the table's D call, matches the DNA was not checked. Per germline, CDR1 LNHDA and CDR2 SQIVND (reference sequence). Ends included, the CDR3 has 9 residues.

At least ten counts were recorded for this clonotype. The rearrangement links TRBV3-1 to TRBJ1-6; D perhaps matches TRBD1 (6 bases). With 1 base removed from V and 8 bases from J, the gap between germline ends came to 9 bases. This CDR3 has 14 residues. Germline CDR1 is LGHDT and CDR2 is YNNKEL (reference sequence). This CDR3 reads CASSQGTADSPLHF. CDR3 sequence (DNA): TGTGCCAGCAGCCAAGGGACAGCTGATTCACCCCTCCACTTT.

The sample holds many counts of this clonotype. V is TRBV5-8 and J is TRBJ2-5, with 9 nucleotides matching TRBD2. The CDR3 loop spans 15 amino acids. V was clipped by 4 bases and J by 5 bases; unmatched bases: 9. The V gene's germline CDR1 is SGHTS and CDR2 YDEGEE. The CDR3: CASSPLIAGVETQYF. In DNA, the CDR3 is TGTGCCAGCAGCCCTCTGATAGCGGGAGTGGAGACCCAGTACTTC.

This clonotype has a count of ten or more. The chain is built from TRBV9 and TRBJ2-3; D could derive from TRBD1 or TRBD2 (5 bases each). With 5 bases removed from V and 0 bases from J, the gap between germline ends came to 13 bases. The V gene's germline CDR1 is SGDLS and CDR2 YYNGEE. The CDR3 has 15 residues. The CDR3 coding sequence is TGTGCCAGCAGTTCCGGGGCGGCAAGCACAGATACGCAGTATTTT. Translation gives CASSSGAASTDTQYF.

The sample holds many counts of this clonotype. The chain has TRBV20-1 and TRBJ1-2; no reliable D call. The V and J ends lost 6 bases and 2 bases respectively, with 16 bases between them. The germline CDR1 and CDR2 sequences are DFQATT and SNEGSKA (reference sequence). There are 14 residues in the CDR3. Here the CDR3 reads CSAGAIGRNYGYTF. The CDR3 nucleotides are TGCAGTGCCGGCGCGATCGGGCGCAACTATGGCTACACCTTC.

At least ten counts were recorded for this clonotype. The gene calls are TRBV20-1 and TRBJ2-3; 8 nucleotides match TRBD1. This CDR3 contains 15 residues. Trimming removed 5 bases from V and 2 bases from J; junction bases left unmatched: 9. CDR1 DFQATT and CDR2 SNEGSKA come from the germline V gene (reference sequence). The CDR3 region has the DNA TGCAGTGCTCCGGACAGGGCATCGAACACAGATACGCAGTATTTT. It encodes CSAPDRASNTDTQYF.

Comment on this clonotype: The junction shows a germline mismatch at one end, possibly a read error. The chain couples TRBV3-1 to TRBJ2-7; the D gene is possibly TRBD1 (6 bases). Germline V CDR1 and CDR2: LGHDT, YNNKEL (reference sequence). This CDR3 region has 15 residues. CDR3 protein: CAGSQDRNRVNEQYF. For the CDR3, the DNA is TGTGCCGGCAGCCAAGACCGCAACAGGGTTAACGAGCAGTACTTC.

This clonotype was observed at least ten times. This chain links TRBV7-2 with TRBJ2-3, with D unresolved. The germline V gene has CDR1 SGHTA and CDR2 FQGNSA. CDR3 size: 14 residues. With 5 bases removed from V and 11 bases from J, the gap between germline ends came to 20 bases. CDR3 protein: CASSLPLGRMEQYF. As DNA, the CDR3 is TGTGCCAGCAGCCTCCCCCTTGGCAGGATGGAGCAGTATTTT. Supplemented by reference TRBV7-2 and TRBJ2-3, the full variable domain reads GAGVSQSPSNKVTEKGKDVELRCDPISGHTALYWYRQSLGQGLEFLIYFQGNSAPDKSGLPSDRFSAERTGGSVSTLTIQRTQQEDSAVYLCASSLPLGRMEQYFGPGTRLTVL.

Comment on this clonotype: A single base separates this from a much larger clone, so it may be a read error. This chain links TRBV11-2 with TRBJ2-5; D gene uncertain. This CDR3 has 13 residues. The germline V gene has CDR1 SGHAT and CDR2 FQNNGV. V shed 3 bases and J shed 7 bases, with 12 bases lying between them. The DNA for the CDR3 is TGTGCCAGCAGCTTTGAATTTTGGGGGACCCAGTACTTC. Translation gives CASSFEFWGTQYF.

The J gene is TRBJ2-5, the V gene TRBV6-6; maybe TRBD2 (6 bases). V was cut by 2 bases and J by 1 base, with 8 bases left in between. The CDR3 spans 14 residues. Germline CDR1 reads MNHNY; CDR2 reads SVGAGI (reference sequence). CDR3 amino acids: CASSYGDFQETQYF. CDR3 DNA: TGTGCCAGCAGTTACGGGGACTTCCAAGAGACCCAGTACTTC.

As regards this clonotype: Mismatch with germline at one junction end may stem from a read error. The V and J genes are TRBV5-1 and TRBJ1-5; 8 nucleotides line up with TRBD1. From germline, CDR1 is SGHRS and CDR2 YFSETQ. The CDR3 contains 18 residues. The CDR3 DNA is TGCGCCAGCGGCTTGAGACAGGGGCGCGGGTATAGCAATCAGCCCCAGCATTTT. The encoded protein is CASGLRQGRGYSNQPQHF.

The table lists this clonotype with a count of one. In this CDR3 the conserved last residue, phenylalanine or tryptophan, is missing, so a read error is likely. The limits of the CDR3 on the DNA are not certain, so only TCRdb's listed CDR3 is given. The V call is TRBV25-1, the J call TRBJ2-7; the table gives TRBD1 as D, unverified against the DNA. Including both end residues, the CDR3 is 14 amino acids long. Per the germline V gene, CDR1 is MGHDK and CDR2 is SYGVNS. CDR3: CASSYGTGALRAGY.

In its sample, this clonotype was seen many times. This sequence joins TRBV7-2 and TRBJ2-7, with 7 bases that match TRBD2. This CDR3 contains 16 residues. V shed 1 base and J 0 bases; nucleotides not matched to a gene: 6. Germline CDR1 and CDR2: SGHTA and FQGNSA. This CDR3 reads CASSLGGGSSSYEQYF. The CDR3 DNA follows: TGTGCCAGCAGCTTAGGGGGCGGGAGTAGCTCCTACGAGCAGTACTTC.